The rows below give T cell receptor beta chains drawn from one sample of a study of blood T cell repertoires in COVID-19. Sequencing was performed with immunoSEQ multiplex PCR; in TCRdb, only in-frame clones are kept and a portion is missing. The sample contains some 160,000 clones, about 77% of which appear only once. The sequenced material came from peripheral blood. These receptors were taken from a man aged 60-69 years with acute or convalescent COVID-19. Each CDR3 is given without its conserved first and last residue. D genes are given only for firm matches.

CDR3: ASSLEGYGYT; V: TRBV12-3/TRBV12-4; D: .
CDR3: ASSESPSGISDTQY; V: TRBV10-1; D: TRBD2
CDR3: ASSGTGGAQETQY; V: TRBV5-1; D: TRBD1
CDR3: AISERLAGENEQY; V: TRBV10-3; D: TRBD2
CDR3: ASSEVGGWNSPLH; V: TRBV6-1; D: TRBD1
CDR3: ASSTPGQGFGYT; V: TRBV27; D: TRBD1
CDR3: ASSGGPGSGANVLT; V: TRBV3-1/TRBV3-2; D: .
CDR3: ASSLGGLAKYEQF; V: TRBV7-8; D: TRBD2
CDR3: ASSWTPPSENSPLH; V: TRBV5-1; D: .
CDR3: ASSLGLAGVNEQF; V: TRBV10-2; D: TRBD2
CDR3: ASNKLAGITDTQY; V: TRBV27; D: TRBD2
CDR3: ASSQGDLATTYEQY; V: TRBV4-2; D: .
CDR3: ASGSSPGYIQY; V: TRBV14; D: .
CDR3: ASSYSHGSYEQY; V: TRBV6-5; D: .
CDR3: ASSSLAVYNEQF; V: TRBV11-2; D: TRBD2
CDR3: ASSELGQGETQY; V: TRBV2; D: TRBD1
CDR3: AINQKRDKLTDTQY; V: TRBV10-3; D: .
CDR3: ASSQKSNEQF; V: TRBV7-8; D: .
CDR3: ASSSGTGNYGYT; V: TRBV7-6; D: TRBD1
CDR3: ASTLNRGREQY; V: TRBV7-2; D: TRBD1
CDR3: ATSTGGGNTIY; V: TRBV15; D: .
CDR3: ASSYSGASLYYEQY; V: TRBV6-5; D: .
CDR3: ASSHKGAAEAF; V: TRBV4-1; D: TRBD1
CDR3: ASRATGTGSTDTQY; V: TRBV2; D: TRBD1
CDR3: ASSHQGLSRGSPLH; V: TRBV4-2; D: .
CDR3: ASSWTAAHSYEQY; V: TRBV27; D: .